This T cell receptor (beta chain) was sequenced during a study of shared clonotypes between healthy human individuals (dated by TCRdb to 2020 to 2021). Background on the whole study: Two women and a few men aged 18 to 49 years were included in the cohort. Per donor, three plates each were used for CD4 naive and CD4 memory, two for CD8 naive, and one for CD8 memory. To estimate repertoire size and how much clonotype sharing occurs between individuals, the study deeply sequenced the blood TCR repertoires of several healthy adults. Libraries were prepared and TCR repertoires were sequenced by different laboratories using diverse techniques, in order to increase sequencing depth and limit assay-specific biases. Leukapheresis yielded between about 0.85 and 10 billion PBMCs per donor.

From the cysteine through the phenylalanine, the CDR3 covers 13 amino acids. Only the CDR3 region is kept as DNA, spanning 39 bases read in frame from base 1. The junction carries 7 bases between V and J, which are trimmed by 2 bases and 3 bases respectively. The germline V gene gives CDR1 as MDHEN and CDR2 as SYDVKM. Overall results and qualifications from the work: The small number of donors limited the genetic and exposure-history diversity represented. Pairwise subsampling led to the expectation that sequencing depth would affect the degree of clonotype sharing among donors. Incomplete sequencing was indicated by rarefaction of sorted-subset datasets, despite the large sequencing depth. Only blood was sampled, and tissue TCR repertoires likely differ from those in blood. Compared with non-shared clonotypes, the clonotypes found in all four sorted-subset donors had higher generation probabilities. Sharing across a handful of donors was observed for roughly 5.4% of naive CD4, less than 4% of naive CD8, roughly 2.4% of memory CD4, and around 0.4% of memory CD8 clonotypes. Naive subsets generally had larger estimated clonotype richness than memory subsets.

The donors were healthy, HIV-negative adults with no recently reported acute infections or vaccinations. Only Caucasian adults living in Nashville, Tennessee, USA were represented among the donors. CD4+ T cells were enriched by magnetic negative selection; naive cells were then positively selected on CD45RA, and the negative fraction formed the memory subset. Blood was obtained by leukapheresis, after which PBMCs were separated by Ficoll-Histopaque density gradient centrifugation and cryopreserved in liquid nitrogen vapor phase. Purity and quantity of every magnetically sorted T cell population were checked by analytical flow cytometry. From each sorted fraction, genomic DNA was isolated and quantified by UV absorbance on a Nanodrop 2000c. As concerns this clone: Its binding antigen is unknown. The record has no base qualities; no much larger clone is one base away. Other DNA sequences in the same sample also yield this CDR3.

Using the deep immunoSEQ assay, multiplex PCR amplified TCR CDR3 regions from genomic DNA. For each cell subset, the extracted genomic DNA was distributed evenly across all wells of several immunoSEQ 96-well plates, and each plate served as one replicate. For sorted subsets, approximately 200 ng of genomic DNA, equivalent to 25,000 to 35,000 T cell genomes, went into each replicate PCR. The purified libraries were quantified using a Qubit 3.0 fluorometer, sized with a Bioanalyzer 2100, and then quantified again using the KAPA Library Quantification kit. Every immunoSEQ 96-well plate was sequenced on a dedicated single-read 150-cycle Illumina NextSeq 550 flow cell. The authors processed their data as follows. Because the immunoSEQ output held only junctional sequences and lacked quality scores, the filtering could not match the filtering applied to full-length reads. Sequences were annotated with PyIR, a Python wrapper for IgBLAST v1.9, using IMGT germline references to assign V/J genes and CDR3. Any read was removed if the V/J assignment was weak (E-value above 1e-6), the CDR3 was missing, or the read contained stop codons, out-of-frame junctions, or ambiguous translated residues. V3J clonotypes were defined by identical inferred V gene, J gene, and CDR3 amino acid sequence. To compute the percentage overlap between repertoires, the number of shared unique clonotypes was divided by the size of the smaller repertoire. RTK rarefaction, the Chao1 estimator, and Recon v2.1 estimates of unobserved clonotypes were used to assess repertoire richness. Generation probabilities for all TCRbeta clonotypes obtained by the gDNA method from several donors were computed using OLGA. What TCRdb holds here is the immuneACCESS table cut down to in-frame rearrangements. Part of the clones is not present; checked against another copy, under half of the missing clones reflect an unresolved V gene, and the others are unexplained. That table gives V, J and clone size, and the DNA gave D and trimming. Here the sample has over 850,000 clones; 75% to 80% occur a single time. Of the sample, roughly 0.62% is held by the ten largest clones.

The sequence was collected from a man younger than 35 in good health. Some clones in this sample may be carry-over from other donors' samples. Sequencing input: memory CD4+ T cells from PBMCs. Taken with the paper, the label for cell subset or site translates to: CD45RA-negative fraction. Recombination linked TRBV28 to TRBJ1-2; the best D guess is TRBD1, with 6 bases matching. This receptor has the CDR3 CASSLRGYYGYTF. The sequence in DNA is TGTGCCAGCAGTTTAAGGGGGTACTATGGCTACACCTTC.